This passage covers 25 T cell receptor beta chains from one sample sequenced in a study of brain metastases from non-small cell lung cancer. Sequenced by immunoSEQ multiplex PCR; TCRdb stores in-frame clones only, minus some. The sample carries approximately 7,800 clones, about 82% recorded once. Material for sequencing was primary lung tumor tissue. The receptors stem from a donor at least 40 years old with non-small cell lung cancer.

This clone was detected once. DNA of the CDR3: TGTGCCAGCAGCTTAGGGGGAGCAGGGGGTATAGGCTACACCTTC. Protein: CASSLGGAGGIGYTF. The chain recombines TRBV7-2 with TRBJ1-2; 7 positions match TRBD1. CDR1 SGHTA and CDR2 FQGNSA come from the germline V gene. CDR3 size: 15 residues. The trim removed 1 base at V and 8 bases at J, leaving 10 bases unmatched.

The J gene is TRBJ1-1, the V gene TRBV30; D may be TRBD1 (6 bases). Germline V lookup: CDR1 GTSNPN, CDR2 SVGIG (reference sequence). The CDR3 has 11 residues. The V end lost 4 bases, the J end lost 8 bases, and 11 bases lay between the germline ends. DNA of the CDR3: TGTGCCTGGAACCGGGACAAAGAAGCTTTCTTT. Its translation: CAWNRDKEAFF.

A remark on this clone: This sample includes further DNA sequences coding for the same CDR3. The chain employs TRBV5-1 and TRBJ2-1, with 9 bases fitting TRBD2. This CDR3 comprises 16 residues. V lost 5 bases and J lost 0; bases outside the gene matches: 6. Looked up from germline, CDR1 is SGHRS and CDR2 is YFSETQ. CDR3 nucleotide sequence: TGCGCCAGCAGTGGTAGCGGGGGCCCCTCCTACAATGAGCAGTTCTTC. Translation: CASSGSGGPSYNEQFF.

The chain employs TRBV7-9 and TRBJ1-1; 9 bases line up with TRBD1. Germline lookup yields CDR1 SEHNR and CDR2 FQNEAQ (reference sequence). Trimming cost V 5 bases and J 1 base; bases outside gene matches: 5. The CDR3 spans 15 residues. The CDR3: CASSRGQGPNTEAFF. The CDR3, as DNA: TGTGCCAGCAGCCGCGGACAGGGGCCGAACACTGAAGCTTTCTTT. Full variable domain (remainder filled in from reference TRBV7-9 and TRBJ1-1): DTGVSQNPRHKITKRGQNVTFRCDPISEHNRLYWYRQTLGQGPEFLTYFQNEAQLEKSRLLSDRFSAERPKGSFSTLEIQRTEQGDSAMYLCASSRGQGPNTEAFFGQGTRLTVV.

V is TRBV3-1 (or the pseudogene TRBV3-2) and J is TRBJ2-7, with TRBD1 matching over 7 bases. From germline, CDR1 is LGHDT and CDR2 YNNKEL (reference sequence). The CDR3 loop spans 16 amino acids. J was trimmed by 6 bases and V by 0 bases; bases with no gene match: 11. In nucleotides, the CDR3 is TGTGCCAGCAGCCAAGATTTTAGGGGGCTTAGTAGCGAGCAGTACTTC. Translating it yields CASSQDFRGLSSEQYF.

This clone has a single count. The chain couples TRBV5-1 to TRBJ1-2; 7 positions match TRBD1. Trimming removed 0 bases from V and 10 bases from J; junction bases left unmatched: 3. CDR3 length: 12 amino acids. Germline V lookup: CDR1 SGHRS, CDR2 YFSETQ. The CDR3 DNA reads as TGCGCCAGCAGCTTGGGACAGGGAATCTACACCTTC. Its translation is CASSLGQGIYTF.

The chain is built from TRBV5-6 and TRBJ1-2, with 8 bases lining up with TRBD1. Germline values: CDR1 SGHDT, CDR2 YYEEEE. Trimming at V came to 4 bases and at J to 4 bases, leaving 6 bases not matched to a gene. This CDR3 has 14 residues. CDR3 in amino acids: CASSTGGRSYGYTF. CDR3 nucleotide sequence: TGTGCCAGCAGCACAGGGGGGCGATCCTATGGCTACACCTTC. Using reference TRBV5-6 and TRBJ1-2 for the parts outside the CDR3, the full variable domain is DAGVTQSPTHLIKTRGQQVTLRCSPKSGHDTVSWYQQALGQGPQFIFQYYEEEERQRGNFPDRFSGHQFPNYSSELNVNALLLGDSALYLCASSTGGRSYGYTFGSGTRLTVV.

The chain is built from TRBV7-6 and TRBJ2-7; perhaps TRBD2 as D (6 bases). Looked up from germline, CDR1 is SGHVS and CDR2 is FNYEAQ. V lost 1 base to trimming and J lost 2 bases, with 9 bases between them. The CDR3 is 14 amino acids. The CDR3 loop is CASSLDAGPYEQYF. CDR3 nucleotide sequence: TGTGCCAGCAGCTTAGACGCGGGACCCTACGAGCAGTACTTC.

This clone was counted between two and nine times. J is TRBJ1-2 and V is TRBV19; 10 bases are shared with TRBD1. The CDR3 runs to 14 residues. Germline V CDR1 and CDR2: LNHDA, SQIVND (reference sequence). Trimming at V came to 6 bases and at J to 4 bases, leaving 5 bases not matched to a gene. CDR3 region: CASSQTGGSYGYTF. CDR3 sequence (DNA): TGTGCCAGTAGCCAGACAGGGGGCAGCTATGGCTACACCTTC.

The chain couples TRBV7-9 to TRBJ1-5, with 8 positions matching TRBD1. This CDR3 has 16 residues. The germline CDR1 and CDR2 sequences are SEHNR and FQNEAQ (reference sequence). J lost 3 bases, V lost 2 bases, and 6 bases had no gene match. The CDR3 sequence is CASSLTGGPFNQPQHF. CDR3 bases: TGTGCCAGCAGCTTAACAGGGGGACCTTTCAATCAGCCCCAGCATTTT.

This chain connects TRBV9 to TRBJ1-4, with 9 positions matching TRBD1. The ends lost 4 bases at V and 6 bases at J; junction bases unmatched: 7. The CDR3 runs to 15 residues. Germline CDR1 is SGDLS and CDR2 is YYNGEE. The CDR3 loop is CASSLTGTGYEKLFF. The DNA for the CDR3 is TGTGCCAGCAGCCTCACCGGGACAGGGTATGAAAAACTGTTTTTT.

CDR3 amino acids: CASSHNPKETQYF. The CDR3 DNA sequence: TGTGCCAGTAGTCATAACCCTAAAGAGACCCAGTACTTC. The chain employs TRBV19 and TRBJ2-5; no clear D. CDR1 LNHDA and CDR2 SQIVND come from the germline V gene (reference sequence). V lost 5 bases to trimming and J lost 3 bases, with 10 bases between them. This CDR3 spans 13 amino acids.

The gene calls are TRBV2 and TRBJ1-2; 7 bases fit TRBD1. The V gene end was trimmed by 1 base and the J gene end by 7 bases; junction bases not matched to a gene: 6. Per germline, CDR1 SNHLY and CDR2 FYNNEI. There are 14 residues in the CDR3. The CDR3 sequence is CASSEERGRGGYTF. CDR3 nucleotide sequence: TGTGCCAGCAGTGAAGAGAGGGGGCGCGGTGGCTACACCTTC. The variable domain in full, with the rest retrieved from reference TRBV2 and TRBJ1-2, is EPEVTQTPSHQVTQMGQEVILRCVPISNHLYFYWYRQILGQKVEFLVSFYNNEISEKSEIFDDQFSVERPDGSNFTLKIRSTKLEDSAMYFCASSEERGRGGYTFGSGTRLTVV.

The chain links TRBV28 to TRBJ1-6; TRBD1 agrees at 8 bases. Looked up from germline, CDR1 is MDHEN and CDR2 is SYDVKM. The length of the CDR3 is 15 residues. V was pared by 5 bases and J by 6 bases, with 6 bases of the junction left unmatched. The CDR3 sequence is CASSRGTGVNSPLHF. The CDR3 DNA reads TGTGCCAGCAGTAGAGGGACAGGCGTTAATTCACCCCTCCACTTT.

The CDR3 spells CASSQQGRGAFF. The CDR3 DNA reads TGTGCCAGCAGCCAACAGGGGAGGGGAGCTTTCTTT. The chain links TRBV6-5 to TRBJ1-1, with TRBD1 matching 7 bases. J lost 10 bases, V lost 6 bases, and 8 bases had no gene match. The length of the CDR3 is 12 residues. CDR1 and CDR2 from the germline V gene are MNHEY and SVGAGI.

The chain couples TRBV29-1 to TRBJ2-3; tentatively, D is TRBD1 (6 bases). The germline V gene has CDR1 SQVTM and CDR2 ANQGSEA. Trimming left V 8 bases short and J 4 bases short, with 16 bases between. The CDR3 sequence is 13 residues long. CDR3 bases: TGCAGCATACGGGACATAGCTTCAGATACGCAGTATTTT. Its protein product is CSIRDIASDTQYF.

This rearrangement joins TRBV6-5 to TRBJ2-7; D is undetermined. Germline loops: CDR1 MNHEY, CDR2 SVGAGI. This CDR3 has 13 residues. V lost 9 bases and J lost 8, with 20 bases in between. The CDR3 bases are TGTGCCAGTTCCCCGACGGAAGCCTCCCAGCAGTACTTC. Its protein is CASSPTEASQQYF.

CDR3 coding DNA: TGTGCCAGCAGCTTCCGGGACAGGGCCTACAAACAGTACTTC. This encodes CASSFRDRAYKQYF. The V and J genes are TRBV7-9 and TRBJ2-7, with 9 bases identical to TRBD1. Germline CDR1 SEHNR, CDR2 FQNEAQ (reference sequence). The CDR3 is made up of 14 amino acids. J lost 10 bases, V lost 3 bases, and 10 bases had no gene match. Full variable domain (outside the CDR3, taken from reference TRBV7-9 and TRBJ2-7): DTGVSQNPRHKITKRGQNVTFRCDPISEHNRLYWYRQTLGQGPEFLTYFQNEAQLEKSRLLSDRFSAERPKGSFSTLEIQRTEQGDSAMYLCASSFRDRAYKQYFGPGTRLTVT.

This sequence joins TRBV19 and TRBJ2-3; 10 positions match TRBD2. With 6 bases clipped from V and 1 base from J, the junction kept 7 bases outside the gene matches. The CDR3 sequence is 16 residues long. CDR1 and CDR2 from the germline V gene are LNHDA and SQIVND (reference sequence). The CDR3 DNA is TGTGCCAGTAGAAAGGGGCTAGCGGGGGGCACAGATACGCAGTATTTT. Its translation is CASRKGLAGGTDTQYF.

The genes are TRBV19 and TRBJ1-6; TRBD1 is a possible D gene (5 bases). Germline V lookup: CDR1 LNHDA, CDR2 SQIVND (reference sequence). There are 14 residues in the CDR3. The V end was cut by 1 base, the J end by 11 bases, with 12 bases between. CDR3 sequence: CASSIAGTGAPLHF. The CDR3 bases are TGTGCCAGTAGTATAGCCGGGACCGGTGCACCCCTCCACTTT.

V and J are TRBV9 and TRBJ1-2; TRBD1 matches at 10 bases. The trim removed 3 bases at V and 6 bases at J, leaving 8 bases unmatched. There are 15 residues in the CDR3. Germline V gene data show CDR1 as SGDLS and CDR2 as YYNGEE. CDR3 sequence: CASSARQGATDGYTF. CDR3 coding DNA: TGTGCCAGCAGCGCCAGACAGGGGGCAACGGATGGCTACACCTTC.

Details on this clone: Different DNA sequences within this sample yield the same CDR3. V usage is TRBV2 and J usage is TRBJ2-7, with TRBD2 matching over 7 bases. Germline V gives CDR1 SNHLY, CDR2 FYNNEI. The CDR3 consists of 15 residues. V lost 8 bases to trimming and J lost 2 bases; unmatched junction nucleotides: 12. The CDR3 sequence is CASRSQGRGTYEQYF. Written as DNA, the CDR3 is TGTGCCAGCCGGTCACAAGGGCGGGGGACCTACGAGCAGTACTTC.

Comments on this clone: The junction does not match germline at one end; this may be a read error. The chain carries TRBV7-8 and TRBJ1-2; D gene uncertain. The CDR3 extends over 15 amino acids. Germline V gene sequence: CDR1 SGHVS, CDR2 FQNEAQ. The CDR3: CASSARNIDNHGYTF. The CDR3, as DNA: TGTGCCAGCAGCGCCAGGAACATCGATAACCATGGCTACACCTTC.

The genes are TRBV7-6 and TRBJ1-2; the D is unclear. This CDR3 comprises 13 residues. CDR1 SGHVS and CDR2 FNYEAQ come from the germline V gene. Trimming pared 1 base from V and 5 bases from J, leaving 8 bases between. CDR3 bases: TGTGCCAGCAGCTTAGGACCGGGATATGGCTACACCTTC. Amino acid sequence: CASSLGPGYGYTF.

V gene TRBV12-3 or TRBV12-4 combines with J gene TRBJ2-5, with TRBD1 identical over 7 bases. Trimming cost V 8 bases and J 5 bases; bases outside gene matches: 8. This CDR3 has 13 amino acids. The CDR3 region has the DNA TGTGCCAGCCGGACAGGCCAGAGGGAGACCCAGTACTTC. Translation: CASRTGQRETQYF.